This TCR beta chain was sequenced for a study of blood T cell repertoires in COVID-19. Concerning this clone: In the same sample, other DNA sequences code for this CDR3.

The CDR3 consists of 13 residues. Germline loops: CDR1 SGHKS, CDR2 YYEKEE (reference sequence). Trimming took off 0 bases at V and 2 bases at J, with 5 bases between the two ends. The assay was immunoSEQ multiplex PCR, and TCRdb's table has in-frame clones only and misses some. The table lists 180,000 or so clones, 70% to 90% of them singletons. The receptor comes from a man aged 55-75 years with acute or convalescent COVID-19. The gene calls are TRBV5-5 and TRBJ1-1; D gene ambiguous. Sequencing input: peripheral blood. The CDR3, as DNA: TGTGCCAGCAGCTTGGCAGGCAACACTGAAGCTTTCTTT. The encoded protein is CASSLAGNTEAFF. The whole variable domain, remainder taken from reference TRBV5-5 and TRBJ1-1, is DAGVTQSPTHLIKTRGQQVTLRCSPISGHKSVSWYQQVLGQGPQFIFQYYEKEERGRGNFPDRFSARQFPNYSSELNVNALLLGDSALYLCASSLAGNTEAFFGQGTRLTVV.